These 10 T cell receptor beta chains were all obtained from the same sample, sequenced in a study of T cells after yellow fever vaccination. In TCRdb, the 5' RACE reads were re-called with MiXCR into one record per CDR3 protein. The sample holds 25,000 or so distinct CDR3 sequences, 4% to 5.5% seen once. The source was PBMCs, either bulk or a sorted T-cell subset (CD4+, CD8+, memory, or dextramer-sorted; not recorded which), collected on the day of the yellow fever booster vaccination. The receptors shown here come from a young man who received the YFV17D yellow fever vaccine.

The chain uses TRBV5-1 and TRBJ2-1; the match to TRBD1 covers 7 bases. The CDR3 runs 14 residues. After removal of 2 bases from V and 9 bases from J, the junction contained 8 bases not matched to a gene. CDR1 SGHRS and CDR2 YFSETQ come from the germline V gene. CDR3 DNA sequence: TGCGCCAGCAGCTTCCAACAGGGGTCGGGTGAGCAGTTCTTC. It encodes CASSFQQGSGEQFF.

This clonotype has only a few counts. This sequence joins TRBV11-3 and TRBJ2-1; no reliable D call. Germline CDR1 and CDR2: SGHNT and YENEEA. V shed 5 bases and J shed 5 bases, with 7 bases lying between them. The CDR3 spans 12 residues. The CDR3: CASSHTHNEQFF. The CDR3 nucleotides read TGTGCCAGCAGCCACACCCACAATGAGCAGTTCTTC.

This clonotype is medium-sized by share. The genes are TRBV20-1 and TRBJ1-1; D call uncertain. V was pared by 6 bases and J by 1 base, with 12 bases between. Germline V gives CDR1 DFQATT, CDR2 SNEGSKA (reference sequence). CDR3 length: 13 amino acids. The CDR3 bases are TGCAGTGCCCCCAGTGTGGCGAACACTGAAGCTTTCTTT. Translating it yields CSAPSVANTEAFF.

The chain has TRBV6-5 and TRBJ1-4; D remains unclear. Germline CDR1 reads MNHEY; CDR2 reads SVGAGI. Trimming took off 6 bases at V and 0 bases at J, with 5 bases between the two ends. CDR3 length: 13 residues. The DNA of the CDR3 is TGTGCCAGCAGCCGTGCAACTAATGAAAAACTGTTTTTT. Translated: CASSRATNEKLFF.

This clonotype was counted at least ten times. The CDR3: CSARAPGLAGFNEQFF. The CDR3 coding sequence is TGCAGTGCTAGAGCTCCGGGACTAGCGGGCTTCAATGAGCAGTTCTTC. The chain carries TRBV20-1 and TRBJ2-1; 12 bases are shared with TRBD2. Losses at the gene ends were 1 base for V and 6 bases for J; bases not matched to a gene: 7. Germline values: CDR1 DFQATT, CDR2 SNEGSKA (reference sequence). The CDR3 has 16 amino acids.

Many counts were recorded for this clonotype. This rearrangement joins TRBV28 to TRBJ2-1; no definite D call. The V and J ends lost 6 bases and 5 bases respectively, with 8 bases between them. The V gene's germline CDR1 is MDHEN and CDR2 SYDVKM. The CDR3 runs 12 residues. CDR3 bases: TGTGCCAGCAGCCTTTTGAACAATGAGCAGTTCTTC. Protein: CASSLLNNEQFF. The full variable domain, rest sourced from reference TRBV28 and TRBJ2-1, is DVKVTQSSRYLVKRTGEKVFLECVQDMDHENMFWYRQDPGLGLRLIYFSYDVKMKEKGDIPEGYSVSREKKERFSLILESASTNQTSMYLCASSLLNNEQFFGPGTRLTVL.

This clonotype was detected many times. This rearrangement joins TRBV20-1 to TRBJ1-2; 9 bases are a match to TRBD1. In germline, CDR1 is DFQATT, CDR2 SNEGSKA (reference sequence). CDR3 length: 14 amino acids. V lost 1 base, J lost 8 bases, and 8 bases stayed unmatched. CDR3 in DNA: TGCAGTGCTAGAGCCGGGACAGGGACTGGAGGCTACACCTTC. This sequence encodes CSARAGTGTGGYTF.

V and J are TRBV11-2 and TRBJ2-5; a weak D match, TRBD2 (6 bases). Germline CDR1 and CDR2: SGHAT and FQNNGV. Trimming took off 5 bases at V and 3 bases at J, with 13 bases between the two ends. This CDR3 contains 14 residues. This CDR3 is CASSPGVQEETQYF. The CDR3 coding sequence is TGTGCCAGCAGCCCGGGGGTGCAGGAAGAGACCCAGTACTTC.

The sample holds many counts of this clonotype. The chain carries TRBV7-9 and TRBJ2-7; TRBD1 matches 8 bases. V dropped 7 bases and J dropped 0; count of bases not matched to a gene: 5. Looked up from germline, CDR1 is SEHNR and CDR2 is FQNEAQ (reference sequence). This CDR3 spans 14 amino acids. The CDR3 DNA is TGTGCCAGCAAACAACAGGGGGGCTCCTACGAGCAGTACTTC. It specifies CASKQQGGSYEQYF.

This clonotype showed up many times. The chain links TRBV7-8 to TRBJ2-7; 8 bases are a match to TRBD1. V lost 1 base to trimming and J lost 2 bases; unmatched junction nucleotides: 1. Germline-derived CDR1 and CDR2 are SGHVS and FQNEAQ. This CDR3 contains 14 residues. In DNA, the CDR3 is TGTGCCAGCAGCTTAGGGACAGGGCCCTACGAGCAGTACTTC. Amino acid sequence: CASSLGTGPYEQYF.